This T cell receptor beta chain was recovered during a study of shared clonotypes between healthy human individuals. CD45RO-negative, CCR7-selected cells formed the naive CD8 fraction, which excluded terminally differentiated effector memory CD45RA+ cells. The healthy adult donors were HIV-negative and reported no recent acute infections or vaccinations. A note on this clone: Antigen: not known.

From germline, CDR1 is SGDLS and CDR2 YYNGEE. This CDR3 spans 18 amino acids. The V end was cut by 0 bases, the J end by 0 bases, with 19 bases between. Study conclusions and caveats: Unshared clonotypes carried lower generation probabilities than those common to all four donors. On the whole, naive subsets had larger estimated richness than memory subsets had. Sampling was confined to blood; repertoires within tissues likely differ.

The data were produced by immunoSEQ multiplex PCR, yet TCRdb's version contains in-frame clones alone and is incomplete. The sample has 2 million or so clones, about 95% seen once. The gene calls are TRBV9 and TRBJ2-7; D perhaps matches TRBD2 (5 bases). The sequenced sample consisted of naive CD8+ T cells sorted from blood. The TCR was taken from a man aged 18 to 29 in good health. As DNA, the CDR3 is TGTGCCAGCAGCGTAGTGGCGGCTGGACTCAGGAGCTCCTACGAGCAGTACTTC. This gives the protein CASSVVAAGLRSSYEQYF.